This T cell receptor beta chain was obtained from a study of blood T cell repertoires in COVID-19. For this clone: The sample contains more than one DNA sequence encoding this CDR3.

Cohort allocation depended upon clinical history that participants reported. In the original workflow: Quantification of nucleated cells was approximated via reference gene primer amplification. The data were produced by immunoSEQ multiplex PCR, yet TCRdb's version contains in-frame clones alone and is incomplete. D and trimming come from the DNA, and the V and J calls and clone size come from that table. Found here are hundreds of thousands of clones, around 90% of them singletons; the top ten hold around 1.7%. Trimming stripped 1 base from V and 4 bases from J, with 11 bases between. The CDR3 spans 15 residues. Per the germline V gene, CDR1 is LGHNA and CDR2 is YSLEER.

Sequencing input: PBMCs or T cells enriched from blood (not recorded which). This chain connects TRBV4-3 to TRBJ2-1; TRBD2 might be the D (6 bases). The receptor was isolated from a woman aged 18-29 years with acute COVID-19. CDR3 amino acids: CASSQGLALYNEQFF. In nucleotides, the CDR3 is TGCGCCAGCAGCCAAGGCCTAGCGCTATACAATGAGCAGTTCTTC.